The clone carrying this T cell receptor (beta chain) was seen more than once but under ten times. Its antigen is still unknown. Every diagnosis used clinical symptoms, serum thyroxine and TRAb, thyroid ultrasound and orbital computed tomography. The sample, blood from the first hyperthyroidism diagnosis, precedes any ophthalmopathy symptoms. This sample holds PBMCs from about 10 ml fresh peripheral blood. The source of the sample is a study of T cells in Graves' hyperthyroidism and ophthalmopathy. Study-wide findings and caveats: In blood, most of the thyroid clonotypes expanded above 0.001 were also present.

There were TCR beta CDR3 regions amplified from RNA transcripts. When the TCR CDR3 underwent first-round RT-PCR, the HTBI primer set was used. MiXCR, run by TCRdb on the multiplex PCR reads, gives a single entry per CDR3 protein. The sample carries some 600,000 distinct CDR3 sequences, 11% to 15% recorded once. CDR3 length: 13 amino acids. V lost 5 bases to trimming and J lost 11 bases, with 15 bases between them. Sequenced: blood. This sequence joins TRBV12-3 or TRBV12-4 and TRBJ2-2; D tentatively reads TRBD1 or TRBD2 (6 bases each). The sequence was collected from a woman between 25 and 40 years old with Graves' hyperthyroidism that later progressed to Graves' ophthalmopathy. The CDR3 nucleotides read TGTGCCAGCAGTCTGGGGGGCGGGCATGAGCTGTTTTTT. Its protein is CASSLGGGHELFF.